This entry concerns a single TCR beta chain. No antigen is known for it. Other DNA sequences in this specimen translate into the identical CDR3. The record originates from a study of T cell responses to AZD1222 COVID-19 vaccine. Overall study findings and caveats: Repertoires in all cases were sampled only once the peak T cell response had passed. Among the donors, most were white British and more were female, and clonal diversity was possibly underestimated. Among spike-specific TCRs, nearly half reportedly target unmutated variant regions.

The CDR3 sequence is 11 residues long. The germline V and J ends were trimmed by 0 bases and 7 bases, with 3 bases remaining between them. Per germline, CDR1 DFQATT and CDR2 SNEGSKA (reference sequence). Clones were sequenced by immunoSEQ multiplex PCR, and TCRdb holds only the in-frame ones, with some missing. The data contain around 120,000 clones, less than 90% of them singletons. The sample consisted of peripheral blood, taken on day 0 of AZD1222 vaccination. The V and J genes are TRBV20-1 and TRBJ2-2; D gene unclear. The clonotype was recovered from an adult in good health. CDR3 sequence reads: CSAREGGELFF. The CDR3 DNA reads TGCAGTGCTAGAGAGGGCGGGGAGCTGTTTTTT.